The sequence of this T cell receptor beta chain was determined in a study of T cells in Graves' hyperthyroidism and ophthalmopathy. TCR beta CDR3 sequences were amplified from RNA transcripts. HTBI primers were the set used in a first-round RT-PCR of the TCR CDR3. TCRdb fed the multiplex PCR reads into MiXCR, producing one record per CDR3 protein. The sample holds about 350,000 distinct CDR3 sequences, roughly 14% seen once. V was clipped by 7 bases and J by 5 bases; unmatched bases: 6. There are 14 residues in the CDR3. Per germline, CDR1 MNHEY and CDR2 SVGEGT. These patients, aged 18 to 65, had recently diagnosed hyperthyroidism lasting under 2 months. This clonotype was detected many times.

Sequenced input: blood. The V call is TRBV6-2 or TRBV6-3, the J call TRBJ2-7; 12 bases map to TRBD2. This clonotype originated in a woman aged 30 to 39 with Graves' hyperthyroidism. This CDR3 reads CASTPSGRADEQYF. CDR3 DNA: TGTGCCAGCACCCCTAGCGGGAGGGCCGACGAGCAGTACTTC.